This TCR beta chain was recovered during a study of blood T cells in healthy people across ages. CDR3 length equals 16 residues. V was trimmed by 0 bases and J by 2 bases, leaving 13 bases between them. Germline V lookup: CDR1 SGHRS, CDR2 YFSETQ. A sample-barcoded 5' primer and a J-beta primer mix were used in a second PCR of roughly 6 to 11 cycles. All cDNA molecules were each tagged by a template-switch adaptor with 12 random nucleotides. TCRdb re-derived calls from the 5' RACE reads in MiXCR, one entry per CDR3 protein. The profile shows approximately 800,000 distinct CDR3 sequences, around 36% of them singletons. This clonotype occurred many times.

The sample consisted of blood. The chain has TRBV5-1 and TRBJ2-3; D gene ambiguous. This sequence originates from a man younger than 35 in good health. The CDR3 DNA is TGCGCCAGCAGCTTGGTCAACGGAGCAGACACAGATACGCAGTATTTT. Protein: CASSLVNGADTDTQYF.